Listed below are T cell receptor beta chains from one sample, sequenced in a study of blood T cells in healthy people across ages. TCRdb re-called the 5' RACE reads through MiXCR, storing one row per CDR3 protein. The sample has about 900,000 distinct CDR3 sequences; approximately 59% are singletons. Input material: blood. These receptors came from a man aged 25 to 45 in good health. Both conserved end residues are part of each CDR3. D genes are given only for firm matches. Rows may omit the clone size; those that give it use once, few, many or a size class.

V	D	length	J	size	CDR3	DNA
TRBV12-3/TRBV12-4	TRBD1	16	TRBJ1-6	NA	CASSSAGYRGGSPLHF	TGTGCCAGCAGTTCCGCCGGATACAGGGGTGGGTCACCCCTCCACTTT
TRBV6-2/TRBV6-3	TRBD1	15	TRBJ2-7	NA	CASMRRDRGSYEQYF	TGTGCCAGCATGAGGAGGGACAGGGGGTCCTACGAGCAGTACTTC
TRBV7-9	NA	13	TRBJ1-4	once	CASKAGADEKLFF	TGTGCCAGTAAGGCGGGGGCGGATGAAAAACTGTTTTTT
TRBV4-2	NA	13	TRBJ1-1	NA	CASSQESGAEAFF	TGTGCCAGCAGCCAAGAAAGTGGGGCTGAAGCTTTCTTT
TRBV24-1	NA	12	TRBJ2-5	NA	CATSDFRETQYF	TGTGCCACCAGTGATTTTCGGGAGACCCAGTACTTC
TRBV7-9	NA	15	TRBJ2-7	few	CASSPGSGTPYEQYF	TGTGCCAGCAGCCCCGGGTCGGGAACTCCCTACGAGCAGTACTTC
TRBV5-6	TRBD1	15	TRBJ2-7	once	CASRNGQGVSYEQYF	TGTGCCAGCAGGAACGGACAGGGGGTATCCTACGAGCAGTACTTC
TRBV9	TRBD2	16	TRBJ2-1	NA	CASSGQAGGAGNEQFF	TGTGCCAGCAGCGGACAAGCGGGGGGCGCTGGCAATGAGCAGTTCTTC
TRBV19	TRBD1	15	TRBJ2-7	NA	CASSIGGQGISEQYF	TGTGCCAGTAGTATCGGGGGACAGGGGATAAGCGAGCAGTACTTC
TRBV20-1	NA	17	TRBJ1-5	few	CSARDYRTSGSNQPQHF	TGCAGTGCTAGAGATTACAGGACCTCGGGAAGCAATCAGCCCCAGCATTTT
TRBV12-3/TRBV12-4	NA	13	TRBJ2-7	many	CASSLVGAYEQYF	TGTGCCAGCAGTCTCGTCGGAGCCTACGAGCAGTACTTC
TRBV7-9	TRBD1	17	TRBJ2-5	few	CASSSREDGDRGKTQYF	TGTGCCAGCAGCTCCAGAGAAGACGGGGACAGGGGAAAGACCCAGTACTTC
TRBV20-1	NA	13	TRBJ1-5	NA	CSARRFSNQPQHF	TGCAGTGCTAGACGGTTTAGCAATCAGCCCCAGCATTTT
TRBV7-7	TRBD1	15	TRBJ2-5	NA	CASSYQTGSPETQYF	TGTGCTAGCAGCTATCAGACAGGGTCCCCAGAGACCCAGTACTTC
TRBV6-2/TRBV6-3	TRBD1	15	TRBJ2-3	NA	CASTWTGASTDTQYF	TGTGCCAGCACCTGGACAGGAGCTAGCACAGATACGCAGTATTTT
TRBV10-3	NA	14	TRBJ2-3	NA	CAISGNRATDTQYF	TGTGCCATCAGTGGCAACAGGGCAACAGATACGCAGTATTTT
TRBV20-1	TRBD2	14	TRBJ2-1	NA	CSANSGGASGEQFF	TGCAGTGCAAATAGCGGGGGGGCCTCGGGCGAGCAGTTCTTC
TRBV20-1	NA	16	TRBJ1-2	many	CSARDSKLGVNYGYTF	TGCAGTGCTAGAGATTCAAAGCTGGGGGTTAACTATGGCTACACCTTC
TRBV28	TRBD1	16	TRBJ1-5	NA	CASRHKDRGSNQPQHF	TGTGCCAGCAGGCATAAAGACAGGGGTAGCAATCAGCCCCAGCATTTT
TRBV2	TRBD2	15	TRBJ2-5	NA	CASTATSGVQETQYF	TGTGCCAGCACTGCCACTAGCGGGGTACAAGAGACCCAGTACTTC
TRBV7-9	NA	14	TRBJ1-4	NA	CASSLSGAFEKLFF	TGTGCCAGCAGCTTATCAGGGGCGTTTGAAAAACTGTTTTTT
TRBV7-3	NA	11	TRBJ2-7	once	CARHRADEQYF	TGTGCCAGGCACAGGGCTGACGAGCAGTACTTC
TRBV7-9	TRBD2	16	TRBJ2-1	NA	CASSLRTSGASNEQFF	TGTGCCAGCAGCTTAAGAACTAGCGGCGCTTCGAATGAGCAGTTCTTC
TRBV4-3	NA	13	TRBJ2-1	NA	CASSQVVGGEQFF	TGCGCCAGCAGCCAAGTCGTCGGGGGTGAGCAGTTCTTC
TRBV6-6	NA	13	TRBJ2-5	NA	CASSSGSPGEQYF	TGTGCCAGCAGCTCGGGGAGCCCCGGGGAGCAGTACTTC
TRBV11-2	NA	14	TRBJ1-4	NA	CASSEEDRWEKLFF	TGTGCCAGCAGCGAAGAAGACAGGTGGGAAAAACTGTTTTTT
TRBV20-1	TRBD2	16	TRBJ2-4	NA	CSASLAGAIAKNIQYF	TGCAGTGCTAGCCTAGCGGGGGCGATAGCCAAAAACATTCAGTACTTC
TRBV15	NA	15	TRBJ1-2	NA	CATSRPDGLSIEVTF	TGTGCCACCAGCAGGCCGGACGGCCTATCTATTGAGGTCACCTTC
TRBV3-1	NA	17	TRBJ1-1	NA	CASSQDRGSHLNTEAFF	TGTGCCAGCAGCCAAGATAGGGGGTCGCATTTGAACACTGAAGCTTTCTTT
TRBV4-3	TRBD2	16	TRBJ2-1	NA	CASSQMMVAGFNEQFF	TGCGCCAGCAGCCAAATGATGGTAGCGGGGTTTAATGAGCAGTTCTTC
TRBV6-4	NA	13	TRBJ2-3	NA	CASSEQGPDTQYF	TGTGCCAGCAGCGAACAGGGTCCGGATACGCAGTATTTT
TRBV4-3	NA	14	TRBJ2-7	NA	CASSQDGSHDEQYF	TGCGCCAGCAGCCAAGATGGGTCGCACGACGAGCAGTACTTC
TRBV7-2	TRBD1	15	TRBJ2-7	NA	CASSAQQGPPHEQYF	TGTGCCAGCAGCGCTCAACAGGGGCCCCCCCACGAGCAGTACTTC
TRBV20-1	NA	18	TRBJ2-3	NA	CSASHRGYSVASTDTQYF	TGCAGTGCCTCACACCGAGGCTATAGCGTAGCTAGCACAGATACGCAGTATTTT
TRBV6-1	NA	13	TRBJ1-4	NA	CATNRVRDEKLFF	TGTGCCACCAACCGGGTGCGGGATGAAAAACTGTTTTTT
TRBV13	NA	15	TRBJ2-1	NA	CASSPLRGLRNEQFF	TGTGCCAGCAGCCCCCTCCGGGGGTTGAGGAATGAGCAGTTCTTC
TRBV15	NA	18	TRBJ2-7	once	CATSRDLLQGGLSYEQYF	TGTGCCACCAGCAGAGATTTATTGCAGGGGGGATTAAGTTACGAGCAGTACTTC
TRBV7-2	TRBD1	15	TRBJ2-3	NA	CASSLEGGPPDTQYF	TGTGCCAGCAGCTTAGAAGGGGGCCCACCGGATACGCAGTATTTT
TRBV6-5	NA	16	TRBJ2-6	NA	CASSYDSRSGANVLTF	TGTGCCAGCAGTTATGACAGCCGCTCTGGGGCCAACGTCCTGACTTTC
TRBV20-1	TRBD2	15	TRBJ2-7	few	CSALTPSGGGYEQYF	TGCAGTGCTCTGACTCCTAGCGGGGGCGGCTACGAGCAGTACTTC
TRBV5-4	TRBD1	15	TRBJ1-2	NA	CASSYEPDRPEGYTF	TGTGCCAGCAGTTATGAGCCGGACAGGCCAGAGGGCTACACCTTC
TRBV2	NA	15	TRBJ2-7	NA	CASSEARLAAYEQYF	TGTGCCAGCAGTGAAGCGAGACTGGCCGCCTACGAGCAGTACTTC
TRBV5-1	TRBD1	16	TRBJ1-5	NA	CASSLGAGTEGQPQHF	TGCGCCAGCAGCTTGGGAGCCGGGACAGAAGGTCAGCCCCAGCATTTT
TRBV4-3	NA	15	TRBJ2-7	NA	CASSQNLHRLNEQYF	TGCGCCAGCAGCCAAAATTTGCACCGTCTGAACGAGCAGTACTTC
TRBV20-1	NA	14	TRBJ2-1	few	CSARGRSTYNEQFF	TGCAGTGCTAGGGGTCGGTCGACCTACAATGAGCAGTTCTTC
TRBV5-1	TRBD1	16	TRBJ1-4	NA	CASSTGQTGSNEKLFF	TGCGCCAGCAGCACGGGACAGACTGGGAGTAATGAAAAACTGTTTTTT
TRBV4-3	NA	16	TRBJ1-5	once	CASSQVELGTDQPQHF	TGCGCCAGCAGCCAAGTAGAGTTAGGAACCGATCAGCCCCAGCATTTT
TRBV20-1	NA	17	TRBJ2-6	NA	CSAREGSAFSGASVLTF	TGCAGTGCTAGAGAGGGGTCAGCGTTCTCTGGGGCCAGCGTCCTGACTTTC
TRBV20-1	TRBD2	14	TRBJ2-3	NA	CSASGAGGRFLEYF	TGCAGTGCTAGTGGCGCGGGGGGCCGTTTTCTGGAGTATTTT
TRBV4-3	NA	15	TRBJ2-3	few	CASSQDIVSTDTQYF	TGCGCCAGCAGCCAAGATATTGTAAGCACAGATACGCAGTATTTT
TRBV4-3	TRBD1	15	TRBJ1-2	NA	CASSPIGQGDYGYTF	TGCGCCAGCAGCCCCATTGGACAGGGAGACTATGGCTACACCTTC
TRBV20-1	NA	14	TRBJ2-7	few	CSARDQQLVYEQYF	TGCAGTGCTAGAGATCAACAGTTGGTCTACGAGCAGTACTTC
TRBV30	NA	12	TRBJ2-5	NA	CAWSGDKETQYF	TGTGCCTGGAGCGGGGATAAAGAGACCCAGTACTTC
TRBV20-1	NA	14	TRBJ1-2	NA	CSAETATANYGYTF	TGCAGTGCTGAGACAGCGACCGCTAACTATGGCTACACCTTC
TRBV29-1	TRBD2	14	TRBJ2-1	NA	CSVATTGGGGEQFF	TGCAGCGTCGCGACAACCGGTGGGGGGGGTGAGCAGTTCTTC
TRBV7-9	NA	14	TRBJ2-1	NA	CASSARDKSNEQFF	TGTGCCAGCAGCGCCCGGGACAAGAGCAATGAGCAGTTCTTC
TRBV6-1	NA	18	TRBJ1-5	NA	CASRARVGKRADGQPQHF	TGTGCCAGCAGAGCTCGTGTGGGGAAGAGGGCGGATGGGCAGCCCCAGCATTTT
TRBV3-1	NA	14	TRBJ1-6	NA	CASSQEYTISPLHF	TGTGCCAGCAGCCAAGAGTACACCATTTCACCCCTCCACTTT
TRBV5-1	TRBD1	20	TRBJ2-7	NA	CASSLSGPPLDRGSSYEQYF	TGCGCCAGCAGCTTGAGCGGCCCCCCATTGGACAGGGGGAGCTCCTACGAGCAGTACTTC